Shown below are 27 T cell receptor beta chains from a single sample sequenced in a study of CD8+ T cells in alopecia areata. Reverse transcription of extracted RNA yielded cDNA, which provided the sequencing template. The assay was immunoSEQ multiplex PCR, and TCRdb's table has in-frame clones only and misses some. The sample gives 150,000 to 200,000 clones, around 50% of which show up once; around 15% is in the top ten. The source material was CD4+ T cells sorted from blood, sampled at week 0. The receptors were gathered from a human donor with alopecia areata.

The rearrangement uses TRBV21-1 and TRBJ1-5. TRBV21-1 is a documented pseudogene. The CDR3 consists of 17 residues. The CDR3 reads CASSLELATWHHQPQHF. The CDR3 coding sequence is TGTGCCAGCAGCCTTGAGTTAGCTACTTGGCATCATCAGCCCCAGCATTTT.

The count of this clone is one. The V gene is TRBV29-1, the J gene TRBJ1-1, with D maybe TRBD1 (5 bases). Germline V gene data show CDR1 as SQVTM and CDR2 as ANQGSEA. The CDR3 runs to 12 residues. Trimming removed 4 bases at V and 10 bases at J, with 16 bases between. This CDR3 reads CSVVVGAFGAFF. CDR3 sequence (DNA): TGCAGCGTTGTTGTTGGGGCTTTCGGAGCTTTCTTT.

The rearrangement joins TRBV7-9 to TRBJ2-5; a possible D gene is TRBD1 (6 bases). The CDR3 consists of 15 residues. Trimming stripped 5 bases from V and 7 bases from J, with 20 bases between. The germline V gene encodes CDR1 SEHNR and CDR2 FQNEAQ (reference sequence). CDR3 loop: CASSTTDSASGTQYF. The CDR3 DNA reads as TGTGCCAGCAGCACTACGGACAGCGCCTCGGGGACCCAGTACTTC.

This chain connects TRBV4-1 to TRBJ2-3, with 9 bases aligning to TRBD2. Germline CDR1 and CDR2: MGHRA and YSYEKL. V shed 5 bases, J shed 2 bases, and the junction held 8 bases outside the gene matches. The CDR3 consists of 16 residues. CDR3 protein: CASSVDSGGTTDTQYF. CDR3 nucleotides: TGCGCCAGCAGCGTCGACAGCGGGGGGACCACAGATACGCAGTATTTT.

The V and J genes are TRBV7-8 and TRBJ2-2; 8 bases are a match to TRBD2. V lost 4 bases to trimming and J lost 6 bases; unmatched junction nucleotides: 13. Germline V gene data show CDR1 as SGHVS and CDR2 as FQNEAQ. This CDR3 spans 17 amino acids. For the CDR3, the DNA is TGTGCCAGCAGCTCTATGCGGGGGGCCCCAGGGGCCGGGGAGCTGTTTTTT. It is translated as CASSSMRGAPGAGELFF.

This clone showed up just a few times. The chain uses TRBV5-1 and TRBJ2-3, with no clear D. The germline V gene has CDR1 SGHRS and CDR2 YFSETQ. The ends were cut back, 0 bases at V and 6 bases at J, with 14 bases in the middle. The length of the CDR3 is 15 residues. CDR3 coding DNA: TGCGCCAGCAGCTTGGAGCCAGCCCGTAGGGATACGCAGTATTTT. Translating it yields CASSLEPARRDTQYF.

This clone appeared a single time. CDR3 nucleotides: TGCGCCAGCAGCCAAGGACCTCAAGAGACCCAGTACTTC. It is translated as CASSQGPQETQYF. V gene TRBV4-1 combines with J gene TRBJ2-5; D gene unclear. V was clipped by 1 base and J by 2 bases, with 5 bases between them. Germline CDR1 reads MGHRA; CDR2 reads YSYEKL. The CDR3 consists of 13 residues.

The chain has TRBV11-2 and TRBJ1-2; 9 bases are a match to TRBD1. The CDR3 is 13 residues long. Trimming cost V 4 bases and J 7 bases; bases outside gene matches: 4. The germline V gene has CDR1 SGHAT and CDR2 FQNNGV. CDR3 region: CASSYRGLSGYTF. The CDR3 nucleotides read TGTGCCAGCAGCTACAGGGGGCTTAGTGGCTACACCTTC.

The chain has TRBV9 and TRBJ1-4; tentatively, D is TRBD1 (5 bases). Trimming left V 4 bases short and J 5 bases short, with 15 bases between. CDR3 length: 15 residues. The germline V gene encodes CDR1 SGDLS and CDR2 YYNGEE. The CDR3 loop is CASSSRGTQNEKLFF. CDR3 bases: TGTGCCAGCAGCTCGCGGGGGACGCAAAATGAAAAACTGTTTTTT.

The chain carries TRBV4-1 and TRBJ1-6, with TRBD1 matching 7 bases. The CDR3 extends over 15 amino acids. The ends lost 4 bases at V and 6 bases at J; junction bases unmatched: 6. Germline V gene lookup returns CDR1 MGHRA and CDR2 YSYEKL. The CDR3 sequence: CASSPPGGTNSPLHF. CDR3 DNA sequence: TGCGCCAGCAGCCCACCAGGGGGGACTAATTCACCCCTCCACTTT.

The chain uses TRBV6-1 and TRBJ2-7, with 7 bases identical to TRBD1. V shed 6 bases and J 2 bases; nucleotides not matched to a gene: 4. Germline V gene lookup returns CDR1 MNHNS and CDR2 SASEGT. CDR3 length: 13 residues. The CDR3 DNA follows: TGTGCCAGCAGACGGGACAGCACCTACGAGCAGTACTTC. It specifies CASRRDSTYEQYF.

This sequence joins TRBV30 and TRBJ2-3; 10 bases line up with TRBD1. The J segment lost 3 bases and the V segment lost 4 bases, leaving 7 bases of the junction unmatched. Germline lookup yields CDR1 GTSNPN and CDR2 SVGIG (reference sequence). The CDR3 has 15 amino acids. CDR3: CAWTPDRGRTDTQYF. The CDR3 bases are TGTGCCTGGACCCCGGACAGGGGGAGGACAGATACGCAGTATTTT.

The genes are TRBV6-1 and TRBJ1-3, with D unclear. Trimming cost V 0 bases and J 7 bases, with 7 bases left between them. Germline values: CDR1 MNHNS, CDR2 SASEGT. This CDR3 contains 13 residues. CDR3 region: CASSEASGNTIYF. Written as DNA, the CDR3 is TGTGCCAGCAGTGAAGCTAGTGGGAACACCATATATTTT.

The chain uses TRBV29-1 and TRBJ2-3; possibly TRBD1 or TRBD2 for D (5 bases each). Trimming left V 5 bases short and J 5 bases short, with 14 bases between. The germline V gene encodes CDR1 SQVTM and CDR2 ANQGSEA. The CDR3 has 13 amino acids. As DNA, the CDR3 is TGCAGCGTTACCGGGACCCGCAGAGATACGCAGTATTTT. Translating it yields CSVTGTRRDTQYF.

The rearrangement uses TRBV27 and TRBJ1-5, with D possibly matching TRBD1 (5 bases). Germline CDR1 MNHEY, CDR2 SMNVEV (reference sequence). CDR3 length equals 17 residues. The germline V and J ends were trimmed by 0 bases and 7 bases, with 19 bases remaining between them. CDR3 bases: TGTGCCAGCAGTTTATCGCGCCTAGGGACCGCAGCACAGCCCCAGCATTTT. Protein: CASSLSRLGTAAQPQHF.

This clone was picked up a small number of times. The chain joins TRBV4-1 to TRBJ2-6; either TRBD1 or TRBD2 may fit D (5 bases each). Trimming cost V 6 bases and J 1 base, with 16 bases left between them. Germline CDR1 MGHRA, CDR2 YSYEKL. This CDR3 has 17 residues. For the CDR3, the DNA is TGCGCCAGCAGTCAGGGACCCAGCCTTTCTGGGGCCAACGTCCTGACTTTC. Translating gives CASSQGPSLSGANVLTF.

Note on this clone: Compared with germline, one end of the junction differs, possibly owing to a read error. The rearrangement links TRBV28 to TRBJ2-7, with D possibly TRBD1 on 6 matching bases. The CDR3 is made up of 12 amino acids. Germline V gene lookup returns CDR1 MDHEN and CDR2 SYDVKM. For the CDR3, the DNA is TGTGCCAGCAGTTTAGGTTTTAGGACAGATCTCTTC. Its translation is CASSLGFRTDLF.

This chain uses TRBV9 with TRBJ2-1; tentatively, D is TRBD1 (8 bases). Germline CDR1 and CDR2: SGDLS and YYNGEE. Between the trimmed V and J ends, which lost 3 bases and 6 bases, there was a span of 19 bases. This CDR3 has 16 residues. The CDR3 protein is CASSATQGGIGNEQFF. DNA of the CDR3: TGTGCCAGCAGCGCGACACAGGGGGGGATCGGCAATGAGCAGTTCTTC.

The gene calls are TRBV10-2 and TRBJ1-1, with D perhaps TRBD1 (5 bases). The CDR3 extends over 13 amino acids. With 6 bases removed from V and 7 bases from J, the gap between germline ends came to 15 bases. The germline V gene encodes CDR1 WSHSY and CDR2 SAAADI. The CDR3 DNA sequence: TGCGCCAGCAGGAGCCGGGACGATGGTGAAGCTTTCTTT. Translating it yields CASRSRDDGEAFF.

This sequence joins TRBV6-5 and TRBJ2-7, with D possibly matching TRBD1 (5 bases). V shed 2 bases and J shed 3 bases, with 11 bases lying between them. This CDR3 is 14 amino acids long. The germline CDR1 and CDR2 sequences are MNHEY and SVGAGI. For the CDR3, the DNA is TGTGCCAGCAGTTACGTCAGGGTCGGCTACGAGCAGTACTTC. It is translated as CASSYVRVGYEQYF.

The gene calls are TRBV19 and TRBJ1-1, with TRBD1 identical over 10 bases. Trimming took 5 bases from V and 1 from J; bases not matched to a gene: 4. This CDR3 contains 15 residues. The germline V gene has CDR1 LNHDA and CDR2 SQIVND (reference sequence). The CDR3 region is CASSLRDRGNTEAFF. CDR3 DNA sequence: TGTGCCAGTAGTCTCCGGGACAGGGGGAACACTGAAGCTTTCTTT.

The chain has TRBV6-1 and TRBJ1-2; unclear D gene. This CDR3 contains 13 residues. CDR1 is MNHNS and CDR2 is SASEGT in the germline V gene. The V gene lost 6 bases and the J gene lost 2 bases, with 10 bases spanning the gap. The CDR3 region is CASSTVQNYGYTF. CDR3 nucleotides: TGTGCCAGCAGCACGGTACAGAACTATGGCTACACCTTC.

CDR3: CASSQEAGGQTDTQYF. The CDR3 nucleotides read TGTGCCAGCAGCCAAGAAGCGGGGGGGCAGACAGATACGCAGTATTTT. The chain is built from TRBV4-2 and TRBJ2-3; 10 bases align to TRBD2. The CDR3 contains 16 residues. The germline V gene encodes CDR1 LGHNA and CDR2 YNFKEQ. V trimming: 0 bases; J trimming: 3 bases; junction bases outside the gene matches: 3.

Worth noting for this clone: Other DNA variants within this sample encode the same CDR3. The rearrangement links TRBV6-1 to TRBJ1-2; D remains unclear. There are 13 residues in the CDR3. Per the germline V gene, CDR1 is MNHNS and CDR2 is SASEGT. Trimming cost V 5 bases and J 0 bases, with 7 bases left between them. The DNA of the CDR3 is TGTGCCAGCAGTAGGGCCCCTAACTATGGCTACACCTTC. Protein sequence: CASSRAPNYGYTF.

The CDR3: CASSLGDRLNSPLHF. CDR3 sequence (DNA): TGTGCCAGCAGCTTGGGGGACAGACTTAATTCACCCCTCCACTTT. J is TRBJ1-6 and V is TRBV4-2; TRBD1 agrees at 7 bases. The CDR3 sequence is 15 residues long. With 5 bases clipped from V and 6 bases from J, the junction kept 7 bases outside the gene matches. The germline gives CDR1 LGHNA, CDR2 YNFKEQ.

This clone was detected only a few times. The V gene is TRBV4-1, the J gene TRBJ1-2; TRBD1 is a possible D gene (6 bases). The germline V gene has CDR1 MGHRA and CDR2 YSYEKL. Trimming shortened V by 6 bases and J by 6 bases, and 17 bases separated the two germline ends. The CDR3 contains 14 residues. CDR3 DNA sequence: TGCGCCAGCAGGGCTCAGGGGACACCAAATGGCTACACCTTC. Protein: CASRAQGTPNGYTF.

The chain is built from TRBV30 and TRBJ2-5; a possible D gene is TRBD1 (5 bases). Trimming pared 0 bases from V and 5 bases from J, leaving 13 bases between. The germline V gene has CDR1 GTSNPN and CDR2 SVGIG (reference sequence). The CDR3 has 14 amino acids. CDR3 nucleotides: TGTGCCTGGAGTGTGGGGCCTCTCACGGAGACCCAGTACTTC. This sequence encodes CAWSVGPLTETQYF.